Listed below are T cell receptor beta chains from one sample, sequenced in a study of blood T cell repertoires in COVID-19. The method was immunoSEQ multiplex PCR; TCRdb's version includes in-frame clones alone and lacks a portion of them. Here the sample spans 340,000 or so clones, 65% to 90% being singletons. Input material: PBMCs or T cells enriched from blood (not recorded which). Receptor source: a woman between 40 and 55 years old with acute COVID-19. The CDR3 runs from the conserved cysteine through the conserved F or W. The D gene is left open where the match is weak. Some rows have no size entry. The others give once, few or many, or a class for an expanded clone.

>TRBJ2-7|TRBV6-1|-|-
TGTGCCAGCAGTGAATTATTACAGACCTACGAGCAGTACTTC
CASSELLQTYEQYF
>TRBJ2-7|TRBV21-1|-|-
TGTGCCAGCACCTCCTCCTACGAGCAGTACTTC
CASTSSYEQYF
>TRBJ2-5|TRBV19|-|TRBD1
TGTGCCAGTACCTTAGGACAGGGGGTTCAAGAGACCCAGTACTTC
CASTLGQGVQETQYF
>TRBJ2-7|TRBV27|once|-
TGTGCCAGCAGTTTATCGCAGGGTTCCTACGAGCAGTACTTC
CASSLSQGSYEQYF
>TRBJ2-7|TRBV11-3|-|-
TGTGCCAGCAGCCCCGGGTCCGAGCAGTACTTC
CASSPGSEQYF
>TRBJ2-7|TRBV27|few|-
TGTGCCAGCAGCCACCGGGGAGCCTTAAGATTCTACGAGCAGTACTTC
CASSHRGALRFYEQYF
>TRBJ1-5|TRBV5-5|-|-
TGTGCCAGCAGCTCAGACCTACAGGGTCGGCATCAGCCCCAGCATTTT
CASSSDLQGRHQPQHF
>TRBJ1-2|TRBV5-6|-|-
TGTGCCAGCAGCTTGGTAGCCAGGGTGGGCTATGGCTACACCTTC
CASSLVARVGYGYTF
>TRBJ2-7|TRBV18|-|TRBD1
TGTGCCAGCTCACCCGGGACAGGCTACGAGCAGTACTTC
CASSPGTGYEQYF
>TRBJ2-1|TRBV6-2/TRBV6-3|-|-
TGTGCCAGCAGTTACTCACAGGCCCGTAGCTCCTACAATGAGCAGTTCTTC
CASSYSQARSSYNEQFF
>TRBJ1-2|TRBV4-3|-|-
TGCGCCAGCAGCCAAGATCTGCCTAGGAGCCGCTACACCTTC
CASSQDLPRSRYTF
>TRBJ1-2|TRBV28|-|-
TGTGCCAGCAGTTTCCAATATGGCTACACCTTC
CASSFQYGYTF
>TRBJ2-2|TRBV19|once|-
TGTGCCAGTACCATTAATGTGAGGGCCGGGGAGCTGTTTTTT
CASTINVRAGELFF
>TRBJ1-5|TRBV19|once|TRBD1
TGTGCCAGTAAATCCGGGACAGGGGGAAATCAGCCCCAGCATTTT
CASKSGTGGNQPQHF
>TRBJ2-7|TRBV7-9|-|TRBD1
TGTGCCAGCAGCGCCCGGGACAGGGGGCTTTACGAGCAGTACTTC
CASSARDRGLYEQYF
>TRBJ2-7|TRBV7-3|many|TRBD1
TGTGCCAGCAGCGACTGGGACAGGGGTTCGGCCGAGCAGTACTTC
CASSDWDRGSAEQYF
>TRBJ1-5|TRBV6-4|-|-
TGTGCCAGTGCTCGCGGCAATCAGCCCCAGCATTTT
CASARGNQPQHF
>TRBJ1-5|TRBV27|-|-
TGTGCCAGCAGTTTATACTCGGGGAGGGGACAGCCCCAGCATTTT
CASSLYSGRGQPQHF
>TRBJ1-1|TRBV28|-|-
TGTGCCAGCAGTTCGCTACCGAGCGAGGCTTTCTTT
CASSSLPSEAFF
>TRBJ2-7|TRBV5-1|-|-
TGCGCCAGCAGTCGGGACTCCCCCTACGAGCAGTACTTC
CASSRDSPYEQYF
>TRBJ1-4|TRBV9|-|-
TGTGCCAGCAGCGTCGGGGACTCTAATGAAAAACTGTTTTTT
CASSVGDSNEKLFF
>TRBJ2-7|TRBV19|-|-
TGTGCCAGTAGTCTCGAGCCGGGTCCATACGAGCAGTACTTC
CASSLEPGPYEQYF
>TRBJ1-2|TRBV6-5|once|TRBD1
TGTGCCAGCAGTTCGGACAGGGGGGCCTATGGCTACACCTTC
CASSSDRGAYGYTF
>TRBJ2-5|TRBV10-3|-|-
TGTGCCACCATTGGAGGACCCCTCCAAGAGACCCAGTACTTC
CATIGGPLQETQYF
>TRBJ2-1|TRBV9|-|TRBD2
TGTGCCAGCAGCCCAGGGACTAGTCTAAGCAATGAGCAGTTCTTC
CASSPGTSLSNEQFF
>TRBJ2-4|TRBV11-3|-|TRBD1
TGTGCCAGACCGACAGGGGCGCTGGCCAAAAACATTCAGTACTTC
CARPTGALAKNIQYF
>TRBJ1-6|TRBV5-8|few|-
TGTGCCAGCAGCTTAGCGGGTTATAATTCACCCCTCCACTTT
CASSLAGYNSPLHF
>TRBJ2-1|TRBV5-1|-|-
TGCGCCAGCAGCTTGCCCCCGACAGTCAATGAGCAGTTCTTC
CASSLPPTVNEQFF
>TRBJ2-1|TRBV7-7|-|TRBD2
TGTGCTAGCAGCCCCCATCCGCGAGCGGGACCTCTCAGCTCCTACAATGAGCAGTTCTTC
CASSPHPRAGPLSSYNEQFF
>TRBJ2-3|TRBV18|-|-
TGTGCCAGCTCAGCTGAACATAGCACAGATACGCAGTATTTT
CASSAEHSTDTQYF
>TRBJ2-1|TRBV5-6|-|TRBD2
TGTGCCAGCAGCCTCTTAGCTTACGGGAGGGCCGGGAGTGAGCAGTTCTTC
CASSLLAYGRAGSEQFF
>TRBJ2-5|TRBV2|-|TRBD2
TGTGCCAGCAGTGCACTAGCGGCAGTTCAGGACCAGTACTTC
CASSALAAVQDQYF
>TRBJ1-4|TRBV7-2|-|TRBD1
TGTGCCAGCAGCCCTTGGGGGGACAGGGTCTGGGAAAAACTGTTTTTT
CASSPWGDRVWEKLFF
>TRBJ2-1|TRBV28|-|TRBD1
TGTGCCAGCAGTTTAGGTGGGACAGGGTATAATGAGCAGTTCTTC
CASSLGGTGYNEQFF
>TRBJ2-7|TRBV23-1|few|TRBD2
TGCGCCAGCAGTGAATCCTTAGAGGAGCGGGGGGCGTGTGGAGAGCAGTACTTC
CASSESLEERGACGEQYF
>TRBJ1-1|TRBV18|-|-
TGTGCCAGCTCACCGCTACAGGGAACCGACACTGAAGCTTTCTTT
CASSPLQGTDTEAFF
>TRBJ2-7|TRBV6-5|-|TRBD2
TGTGCCAGTCGGTTCGGGACTAGCGGGATCTACGAGCAGTACTTC
CASRFGTSGIYEQYF
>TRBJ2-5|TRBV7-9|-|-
TGTGCCAGCAGCTTATTCACAGGAACAGAGACCCAGTACTTC
CASSLFTGTETQYF
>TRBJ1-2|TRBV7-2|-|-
TGTGCCAGCAGATTCTCGACAGGAGACTATGGCTACACCTTC
CASRFSTGDYGYTF
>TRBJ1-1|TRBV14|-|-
TGTGCCAGCAGCCCTAGGGGCCTGATGAACACTGAAGCTTTCTTT
CASSPRGLMNTEAFF
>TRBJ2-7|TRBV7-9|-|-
TGTGCCAGCAGCCCCCGGGTCCTCTACGAGCAGTACTTC
CASSPRVLYEQYF
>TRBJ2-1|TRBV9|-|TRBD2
TGTGCCAGCAGCTCAGGGACTAGTCTAGATGAGCAGTTCTTC
CASSSGTSLDEQFF
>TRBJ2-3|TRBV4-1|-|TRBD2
TGCGCCAGCAGCCATGCTAGCGGGAGGGCAGATACGCAGTATTTT
CASSHASGRADTQYF
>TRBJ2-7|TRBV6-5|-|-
TGTGCCAGCAGTTACGGGAGTCCCTCAGCCTACGAGCAGTACTTC
CASSYGSPSAYEQYF
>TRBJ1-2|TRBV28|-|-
TGTGCCAGCAGTTTATTGGGTTACAGCTATGGCTACACCTTC
CASSLLGYSYGYTF
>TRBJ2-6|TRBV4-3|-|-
TGCGCCAGCAGCCAAACGACAGTAACCTCTGGGGCCAACGTCCTGACTTTC
CASSQTTVTSGANVLTF
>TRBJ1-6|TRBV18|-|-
TGTGCCAGCTCGCCCGGGGACTTGGGAAATTCACCCCTCCACTTT
CASSPGDLGNSPLHF
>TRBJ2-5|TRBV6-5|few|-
TGTGCCAGCACTAAGGGGTCCCGACTTCAAGAGACCCAGTACTTC
CASTKGSRLQETQYF
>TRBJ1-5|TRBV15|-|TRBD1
TGTGCCACCAGCAGAGATCCAGGGGGGAATCAGCCCCAGCATTTT
CATSRDPGGNQPQHF
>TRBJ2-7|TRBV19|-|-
TGTGCCAGTAGTATCGGCGGGGGCGATACCTACGAGCAGTACTTC
CASSIGGGDTYEQYF
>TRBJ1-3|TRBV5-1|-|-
TGCGCCAGCAGCTCCGGGGGGCTACGAGACACCATATATTTT
CASSSGGLRDTIYF